This TCR beta chain was recorded in a study of T cell repertoires in cytomegalovirus infection. As for the study in general: In public TCR beta signatures, there were indications of both CMV infection and matching HLA type.

A single record per CDR3 protein comes from TCRdb applying MiXCR to the reads. The table has over 300,000 distinct CDR3 sequences, more than 8% seen once. There are many counts of this clonotype. CDR1 is MNHNS, CDR2 SASEGT, per germline. V shed 5 bases and J shed 0 bases, with 12 bases lying between them. The CDR3 length is 15 residues. The sequence derives from a human donor in good health (CMV status not recorded). Some clones in this sample may be carry-over from other donors' samples. Material: PBMCs. This rearrangement joins TRBV6-1 to TRBJ2-3; possibly TRBD1 for D (5 bases). This chain's CDR3 is CASSKDKSSTDTQYF. CDR3 nucleotide sequence: TGTGCCAGCAGTAAGGACAAGTCTAGCACAGATACGCAGTATTTT.